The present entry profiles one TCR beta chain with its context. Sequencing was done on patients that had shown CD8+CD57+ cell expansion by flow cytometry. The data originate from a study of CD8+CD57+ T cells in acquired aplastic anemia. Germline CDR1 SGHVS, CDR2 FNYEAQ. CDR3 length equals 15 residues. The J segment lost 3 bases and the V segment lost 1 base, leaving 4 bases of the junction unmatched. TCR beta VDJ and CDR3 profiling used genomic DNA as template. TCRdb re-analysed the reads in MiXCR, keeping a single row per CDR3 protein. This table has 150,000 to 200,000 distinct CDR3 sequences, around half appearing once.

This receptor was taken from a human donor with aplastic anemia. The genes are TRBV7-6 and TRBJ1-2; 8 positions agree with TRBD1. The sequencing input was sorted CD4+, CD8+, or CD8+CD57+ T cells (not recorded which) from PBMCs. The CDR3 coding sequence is TGTGCCAGCAGCTTAGAACAGGGGGGGGACTATGGCTACACCTTC. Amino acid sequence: CASSLEQGGDYGYTF.